One sample yielded the 32 T cell receptor beta chains listed below, sequenced in a study of cytomegalovirus exposure and HLA in healthy donors. The primer mix had 60 Vbeta and 13 Jbeta primers. TCRdb keeps only in-frame clones here, not all; method: immunoSEQ multiplex PCR. Counted here are roughly 150,000 clones, 65% to 70% occurring once; the ten biggest clones make up about 10%. Sequenced material: PBMCs. Receptor source: a man younger than 40 in good health and CMV-seropositive.

This chain uses TRBV5-6 with TRBJ1-4; tentative D call: TRBD1 (5 bases). This CDR3 region has 16 residues. V lost 3 bases, J lost 2 bases, and 14 bases lay in between. Per germline, CDR1 SGHDT and CDR2 YYEEEE. CDR3 sequence: CASSSVGGGTNEKLFF. CDR3 coding DNA: TGTGCCAGCAGCTCCGTGGGGGGAGGCACTAATGAAAAACTGTTTTTT.

This chain joins TRBV11-2 and TRBJ2-7, with TRBD1 identical over 8 bases. From germline, CDR1 is SGHAT and CDR2 FQNNGV. J gave up 5 bases and V 2 bases, and 8 bases lay outside the gene matches. This CDR3 is 15 amino acids long. The CDR3 DNA follows: TGTGCCAGCAGCTTATCCTCCCCAGGGGGCCACGAGCAGTACTTC. Translation: CASSLSSPGGHEQYF.

V is TRBV9 and J is TRBJ2-1, with D possibly being TRBD2 (6 bases). The CDR3 has 12 amino acids. CDR1 is SGDLS, CDR2 YYNGEE, per germline. Deletions cut 7 bases from V and 8 bases from J, with 13 bases between. CDR3 protein: CASGKGGDEQFF. CDR3 DNA: TGTGCCAGCGGGAAGGGCGGGGATGAGCAGTTCTTC. The full variable domain, with the rest looked up from reference TRBV9 and TRBJ2-1, is DSGVTQTPKHLITATGQRVTLRCSPRSGDLSVYWYQQSLDQGLQFLIQYYNGEERAKGNILERFSAQQFPDLHSELNLSSLELGDSALYFCASGKGGDEQFFGPGTRLTVL.

The table lists this clone with a few counts. V gene TRBV5-1 combines with J gene TRBJ2-1; 12 bases are a match to TRBD2. The CDR3 consists of 15 residues. From germline, CDR1 is SGHRS and CDR2 YFSETQ. Trimming at V came to 1 base and at J to 4 bases, leaving 0 bases not matched to a gene. CDR3 coding DNA: TGCGCCAGCAGCTTGCTAGCGGGAGGGTACAATGAGCAGTTCTTC. As protein: CASSLLAGGYNEQFF.

The V and J genes are TRBV10-3 and TRBJ2-3; 14 bases agree with TRBD2. V gave up 6 bases and J gave up 2 bases; unmatched junction bases: 13. Per germline, CDR1 ENHRY and CDR2 SYGVKD. The CDR3 is 19 amino acids. For the CDR3, the DNA is TGTGCCATCAGCGCGGGACTAGCGGGAGATCGCCGACCCACAGATACGCAGTATTTT. As protein: CAISAGLAGDRRPTDTQYF.

In its sample, this clone was seen a few times. The chain is built from TRBV6-5 and TRBJ2-5, with 7 bases lining up with TRBD1. The CDR3 has 14 residues. Germline CDR1 is MNHEY and CDR2 is SVGAGI. J lost 3 bases, V lost 4 bases, and 5 bases had no gene match. The chain's CDR3 is CASSSPTGEETQYF. CDR3 nucleotides: TGTGCCAGCAGTTCCCCAACAGGGGAAGAGACCCAGTACTTC.

The chain carries TRBV2 and TRBJ2-1; 7 nucleotides agree with TRBD1. Trimming took 6 bases from V and 15 from J; bases not matched to a gene: 14. The CDR3 consists of 13 residues. Germline loops: CDR1 SNHLY, CDR2 FYNNEI. CDR3 sequence: CASRGEPGQRMFF. In nucleotides, the CDR3 is TGTGCCAGCAGGGGGGAACCGGGACAGAGGATGTTCTTC.

V usage is TRBV18 and J usage is TRBJ1-2, with TRBD1 as a possible D gene (5 bases). The V end lost 3 bases, the J end lost 8 bases, and 13 bases lay between the germline ends. The CDR3 loop spans 13 amino acids. Germline CDR1 KGHSH, CDR2 LQKENI. CDR3 sequence reads: CASSPPGGVGYTF. The CDR3 region has the DNA TGTGCCAGCTCACCTCCCGGGGGGGTCGGCTACACCTTC.

The V call is TRBV7-9, the J call TRBJ2-7; perhaps TRBD2 as D (5 bases). The CDR3 is made up of 16 amino acids. V gave up 3 bases and J gave up 1 base, with 16 bases separating them. Germline lookup yields CDR1 SEHNR and CDR2 FQNEAQ (reference sequence). The CDR3 spells CASSLISGVASYEQYF. The CDR3 DNA follows: TGTGCCAGCAGCTTGATAAGCGGAGTCGCTTCCTACGAGCAGTACTTC. Full variable domain (missing parts from reference TRBV7-9 and TRBJ2-7): DTGVSQNPRHKITKRGQNVTFRCDPISEHNRLYWYRQTLGQGPEFLTYFQNEAQLEKSRLLSDRFSAERPKGSFSTLEIQRTEQGDSAMYLCASSLISGVASYEQYFGPGTRLTVT.

There are a few counts of this clone. The gene calls are TRBV27 and TRBJ1-1; no firm D call. From germline, CDR1 is MNHEY and CDR2 SMNVEV (reference sequence). CDR3 size: 15 residues. Trimming removed 0 bases from V and 2 bases from J, with 10 bases in between. The CDR3 here is CASSLSVGFNTEAFF. CDR3 in DNA: TGTGCCAGCAGTTTATCTGTGGGCTTTAACACTGAAGCTTTCTTT.

The V and J genes are TRBV29-1 and TRBJ2-3; 13 nucleotides align to TRBD2. CDR3 size: 15 residues. Trimming removed 7 bases from V and 5 bases from J; junction bases left unmatched: 9. Germline CDR1 is SQVTM and CDR2 is ANQGSEA. CDR3 coding DNA: TGCAGCGCAGGACTAGCGGGAGATAGCGGAGATACGCAGTATTTT. This gives the protein CSAGLAGDSGDTQYF.

The CDR3 DNA is TGTGCCAGCTCACCTCTCCCAGGGGACTCTGGAAACACCATATATTTT. It specifies CASSPLPGDSGNTIYF. The chain is built from TRBV18 and TRBJ1-3; perhaps TRBD1 as D (6 bases). This CDR3 region has 16 residues. Per germline, CDR1 KGHSH and CDR2 LQKENI. The V end was cut by 3 bases, the J end by 0 bases, with 12 bases between.

This chain links TRBV5-1 with TRBJ2-1; 9 bases fit TRBD2. Germline V gene sequence: CDR1 SGHRS, CDR2 YFSETQ. Trimming removed 5 bases from V and 4 bases from J; junction bases left unmatched: 4. This CDR3 contains 14 residues. In DNA form, the CDR3 reads TGCGCCAGCAGTAGCGGGAGTTATTACAATGAGCAGTTCTTC. Encoded protein: CASSSGSYYNEQFF.

The rearrangement links TRBV5-6 to TRBJ2-5; D perhaps matches TRBD2 (5 bases). Trimming removed 1 base at V and 5 bases at J, with 12 bases between. Germline CDR1 reads SGHDT; CDR2 reads YYEEEE. The CDR3 contains 14 residues. The CDR3 bases are TGTGCCAGCAGCTTGTCGGGGTTGGAGGAGACCCAGTACTTC. The encoded protein is CASSLSGLEETQYF. Combining the CDR3 with reference TRBV5-6 and TRBJ2-5 gives the whole variable domain DAGVTQSPTHLIKTRGQQVTLRCSPKSGHDTVSWYQQALGQGPQFIFQYYEEEERQRGNFPDRFSGHQFPNYSSELNVNALLLGDSALYLCASSLSGLEETQYFGPGTRLLVL.

This clone was detected a few times. The genes are TRBV9 and TRBJ1-2; 8 bases align to TRBD1. The CDR3 spans 16 residues. J was trimmed by 6 bases and V by 3 bases; bases with no gene match: 13. Per germline, CDR1 SGDLS and CDR2 YYNGEE. In DNA form, the CDR3 reads TGTGCCAGCAGCGAAAGTCCGGGACAGGCCTTTAATGGCTACACCTTC. It translates to CASSESPGQAFNGYTF.

This clone was detected a few times. The chain combines TRBV2 with TRBJ2-1; TRBD2 aligns across 7 bases. There are 14 residues in the CDR3. The V gene end was trimmed by 7 bases and the J gene end by 6 bases; junction bases not matched to a gene: 9. CDR1 is SNHLY and CDR2 is FYNNEI in the germline V gene. CDR3 residues: CASILRGVGNEQFF. The CDR3 nucleotides read TGTGCCAGCATTCTTCGGGGGGTGGGCAATGAGCAGTTCTTC.

This rearrangement joins TRBV7-8 to TRBJ2-7, with D possibly TRBD2 on 6 matching bases. V lost 0 bases to trimming and J lost 6 bases, with 15 bases between them. The V gene's germline CDR1 is SGHVS and CDR2 FQNEAQ. This CDR3 has 15 amino acids. CDR3 sequence reads: CASSLAGGPPGEQYF. CDR3 nucleotide sequence: TGTGCCAGCAGCTTAGCGGGAGGACCGCCCGGCGAGCAGTACTTC.

This clone was counted between two and nine times. The V and J genes are TRBV12-5 and TRBJ2-7; D remains unclear. V was clipped by 5 bases and J by 0 bases, with 5 bases between them. Germline CDR1 is LGHNT and CDR2 is FRNRAP. The CDR3 is made up of 12 amino acids. The CDR3 region is CASGLSSYEQYF. The DNA of the CDR3 is TGTGCTAGTGGTCTGAGCTCCTACGAGCAGTACTTC.

The rearrangement joins TRBV2 to TRBJ2-1; D is possibly TRBD2 (6 bases). The CDR3 is 12 residues long. Trimming left V 4 bases short and J 13 bases short, with 14 bases between. CDR1 is SNHLY and CDR2 is FYNNEI in the germline V gene. The CDR3 DNA is TGTGCCAGCAGTGGCCGCCGGGAGACTCAGTTCTTC. It specifies CASSGRRETQFF. The full variable domain, with the rest looked up from reference TRBV2 and TRBJ2-1, is EPEVTQTPSHQVTQMGQEVILRCVPISNHLYFYWYRQILGQKVEFLVSFYNNEISEKSEIFDDQFSVERPDGSNFTLKIRSTKLEDSAMYFCASSGRRETQFFGPGTRLTVL.

V is TRBV19 and J is TRBJ2-5, with 9 nucleotides matching TRBD1. The assigned J gene may be wrong: the sequence end matches TRBJ2-7 better. Germline values: CDR1 LNHDA, CDR2 SQIVND (reference sequence). This CDR3 region has 14 residues. CDR3 amino acids: CASGPGTGPYEQYF. The CDR3 nucleotides read TGTGCCAGTGGTCCCGGGACAGGGCCTTACGAGCAGTACTTC.

This sequence joins TRBV7-3 and TRBJ1-2; 7 bases are a match to TRBD1. Trimming removed 4 bases from V and 4 bases from J; junction bases left unmatched: 3. The CDR3 extends over 13 amino acids. Germline V gene data show CDR1 as SGHTA and CDR2 as FQGTGA. The CDR3 DNA reads TGTGCCAGCAGCTCGGGACAGACCTATGGCTACACCTTC. This codes for CASSSGQTYGYTF.

This clone was counted a few times. This sequence joins TRBV4-1 and TRBJ1-2, with a weak D call TRBD1 (6 bases). Trimming shortened V by 0 bases and J by 7 bases, and 12 bases separated the two germline ends. The CDR3 is 14 amino acids. The germline V gene has CDR1 MGHRA and CDR2 YSYEKL. Written as DNA, the CDR3 is TGCGCCAGCAGCCAAGATCAGATAGGGGGTGGCTACACCTTC. It codes for CASSQDQIGGGYTF.

A few counts support this clone. The rearrangement joins TRBV18 to TRBJ1-3; possibly TRBD1 for D (6 bases). The V end lost 5 bases, the J end lost 0 bases, and 17 bases lay between the germline ends. CDR3 size: 17 residues. The V gene's germline CDR1 is KGHSH and CDR2 LQKENI. The CDR3 nucleotides read TGTGCCAGCTCATCGATAAACGACAGGCTCTCTGGAAACACCATATATTTT. Encoded protein: CASSSINDRLSGNTIYF.

The genes are TRBV2 and TRBJ2-7; D may be TRBD2 (5 bases). V was cut by 7 bases and J by 4 bases, with 11 bases left in between. The germline gives CDR1 SNHLY, CDR2 FYNNEI. The length of the CDR3 is 12 residues. CDR3 in DNA: TGTGCCAGCACCCCGACGGGATACGAGCAGTACTTC. Translating it yields CASTPTGYEQYF. Using reference TRBV2 and TRBJ2-7 for the parts outside the CDR3, the full variable domain is EPEVTQTPSHQVTQMGQEVILRCVPISNHLYFYWYRQILGQKVEFLVSFYNNEISEKSEIFDDQFSVERPDGSNFTLKIRSTKLEDSAMYFCASTPTGYEQYFGPGTRLTVT.

This rearrangement joins TRBV6-6 to TRBJ2-1, with TRBD2 matching over 8 bases. CDR3 size: 14 residues. The junction had 4 bases not matched to a gene; V was cut back by 5 bases and J by 4 bases. Germline V gene data show CDR1 as MNHNY and CDR2 as SVGAGI (reference sequence). The CDR3 DNA sequence: TGTGCCAGCAGTCAGCGGGAGCCGTACAATGAGCAGTTCTTC. Its translation is CASSQREPYNEQFF.

This clone came up once. This chain connects TRBV5-6 to TRBJ2-7, with 8 positions matching TRBD1. The V and J ends lost 1 base and 3 bases, in that order; junction bases with no gene match: 6. This CDR3 has 15 amino acids. Germline V gives CDR1 SGHDT, CDR2 YYEEEE. In nucleotides, the CDR3 is TGTGCCAGCAGCTTGAGGAGGACAGGGATCTACGAGCAGTACTTC. This sequence encodes CASSLRRTGIYEQYF.

The chain uses TRBV2 and TRBJ1-4; 8 nucleotides agree with TRBD1. Germline CDR1 is SNHLY and CDR2 is FYNNEI. The ends lost 5 bases at V and 8 bases at J; junction bases unmatched: 7. This CDR3 is 14 amino acids long. The DNA for the CDR3 is TGTGCCAGCAGTATGGCAGGGGGCGGCGAAAAACTGTTTTTT. Translation: CASSMAGGGEKLFF.

This clone was found a few times. The V gene is TRBV7-3, the J gene TRBJ2-1; D gene unclear. The CDR3 extends over 13 amino acids. Trimming pared 5 bases from V and 6 bases from J, leaving 11 bases between. The V gene's germline CDR1 is SGHTA and CDR2 FQGTGA. CDR3 nucleotide sequence: TGTGCCAGCAGCCAAACCTCTAGCAATGAGCAGTTCTTC. Translated, it gives CASSQTSSNEQFF.

This clone has just a few counts. V and J are TRBV5-4 and TRBJ1-1, with D unresolved. CDR1 and CDR2 (germline): SGHNT, YYREEE (reference sequence). V was trimmed by 0 bases and J by 0 bases, leaving 12 bases between them. This CDR3 spans 16 amino acids. The CDR3 DNA sequence: TGTGCCAGCAGCTTGGCCCCTCAGGCCATGAACACTGAAGCTTTCTTT. Protein sequence: CASSLAPQAMNTEAFF. Full variable domain (rest looked up from reference TRBV5-4 and TRBJ1-1): ETGVTQSPTHLIKTRGQQVTLRCSSQSGHNTVSWYQQALGQGPQFIFQYYREEENGRGNFPPRFSGLQFPNYSSELNVNALELDDSALYLCASSLAPQAMNTEAFFGQGTRLTVV.

This clone occurred once. The gene calls are TRBV4-1 and TRBJ2-7; D uncertain. Germline V gene sequence: CDR1 MGHRA, CDR2 YSYEKL. This CDR3 has 12 residues. V lost 3 bases, J lost 2 bases, and 5 bases lay in between. The CDR3 sequence is CASSQGPYEQYF. CDR3 nucleotide sequence: TGCGCCAGCAGCCAGGGCCCCTACGAGCAGTACTTC.

In this sample, this clone turned up a few times. This chain uses TRBV25-1 with TRBJ2-7; perhaps TRBD2 as D (6 bases). This CDR3 comprises 16 residues. The germline gives CDR1 MGHDK, CDR2 SYGVNS. Trimming cost V 5 bases and J 4 bases, with 21 bases left between them. The CDR3, as DNA: TGTGCCAGCAGTCTAGGCGGGGCGAATTATTTTTACGAGCAGTACTTC. Protein product: CASSLGGANYFYEQYF.

CDR3 sequence (DNA): TGTGCCAGCAGTTCGGACAGGGTAGGCTATGGCTACACCTTC. Translated: CASSSDRVGYGYTF. V and J are TRBV27 and TRBJ1-2; TRBD1 agrees at 8 bases. Unmatched junction bases numbered 5, after V lost 4 bases and J lost 4 bases. Germline loops: CDR1 MNHEY, CDR2 SMNVEV (reference sequence). CDR3 length: 14 residues.